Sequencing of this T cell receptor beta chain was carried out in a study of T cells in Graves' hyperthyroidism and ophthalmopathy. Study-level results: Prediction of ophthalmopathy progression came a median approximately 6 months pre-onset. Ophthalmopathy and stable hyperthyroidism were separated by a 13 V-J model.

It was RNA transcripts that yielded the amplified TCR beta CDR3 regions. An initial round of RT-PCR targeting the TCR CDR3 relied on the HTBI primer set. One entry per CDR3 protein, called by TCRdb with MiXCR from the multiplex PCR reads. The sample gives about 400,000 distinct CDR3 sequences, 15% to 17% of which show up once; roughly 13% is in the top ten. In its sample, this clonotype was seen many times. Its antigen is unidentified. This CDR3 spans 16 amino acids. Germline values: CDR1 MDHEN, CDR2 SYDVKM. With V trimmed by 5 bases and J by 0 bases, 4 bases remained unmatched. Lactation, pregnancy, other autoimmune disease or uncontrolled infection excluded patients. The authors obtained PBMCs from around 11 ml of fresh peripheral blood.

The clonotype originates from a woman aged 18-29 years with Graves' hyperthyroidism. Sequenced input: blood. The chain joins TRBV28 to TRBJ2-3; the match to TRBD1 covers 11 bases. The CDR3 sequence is CASSGTGGSSTDTQYF. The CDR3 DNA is TGTGCCAGCAGTGGGACAGGGGGATCTAGCACAGATACGCAGTATTTT.